The entry below gives a single TCR beta chain sequence along with its context. The source of the sample is a study of blood T cell repertoires in COVID-19. As for the study in general: In each case, the material was cDNA or gDNA derived from T cells, B-cell-depleted T cells, or PBMCs.

The protocol was immunoSEQ multiplex PCR, while the TCRdb copy is restricted to in-frame clones and leaves out a portion. The repertoire holds roughly 76,000 clones, with around 90% as singletons. The source of this sequence is a man between 25 and 39 years old with acute or convalescent COVID-19. The sequencing sample was made of peripheral blood.

CDR3 bases: TGTGCCAGCAGCCAAGACCCGCCCCGGGAGGCAGGAACTGTAGGGAACACCATATATTTT. Amino acids: CASSQDPPREAGTVGNTIYF. V and J are TRBV3-1 (or the pseudogene TRBV3-2) and TRBJ1-3; no firm D call. CDR1 and CDR2 (germline): LGHDT, YNNKEL (reference sequence). There are 20 residues in the CDR3. The V end was cut by 0 bases, the J end by 7 bases, with 28 bases between.